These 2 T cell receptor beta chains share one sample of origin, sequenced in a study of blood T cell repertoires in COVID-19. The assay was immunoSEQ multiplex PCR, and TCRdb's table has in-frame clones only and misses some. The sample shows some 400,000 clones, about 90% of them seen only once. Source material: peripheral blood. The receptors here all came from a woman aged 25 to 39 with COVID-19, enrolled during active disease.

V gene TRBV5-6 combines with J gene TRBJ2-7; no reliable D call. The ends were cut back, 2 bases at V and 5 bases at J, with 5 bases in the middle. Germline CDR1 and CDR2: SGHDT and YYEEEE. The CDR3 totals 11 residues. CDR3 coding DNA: TGTGCCAGCAGCTTTCTAAACGAGCAGTACTTC. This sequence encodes CASSFLNEQYF.

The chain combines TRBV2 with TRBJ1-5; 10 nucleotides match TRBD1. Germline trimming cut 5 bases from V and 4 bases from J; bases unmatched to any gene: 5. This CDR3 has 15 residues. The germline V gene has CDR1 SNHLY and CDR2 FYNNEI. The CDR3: CASSPDRGRNQPQHF. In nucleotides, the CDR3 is TGTGCCAGCAGTCCGGACAGGGGGAGGAATCAGCCCCAGCATTTT.